These 26 T cell receptor beta chains share one sample of origin, sequenced in a study of identical twins. TCRdb re-called the 5' RACE reads through MiXCR, storing one row per CDR3 protein. The sample consists of under 350,000 distinct CDR3 sequences, nearly 9.5% of them appearing once. This same sample was also part of a study on yellow fever vaccine responses in identical twins.

Sequenced material: CD8+ T cells sorted from blood. The source of these receptors is a woman younger than 35 in good health.

This clonotype was picked up a small number of times. The chain employs TRBV10-3 and TRBJ2-7; D perhaps matches TRBD2 (6 bases). Germline lookup yields CDR1 ENHRY and CDR2 SYGVKD. The V and J ends lost 3 bases and 3 bases respectively, with 9 bases between them. The CDR3 has 13 amino acids. The CDR3 DNA follows: TGTGCCATCAGTGAAAGGAGGGACTACGAGCAGTACTTC. Its protein product is CAISERRDYEQYF.

This clonotype was counted only a few times. This chain connects TRBV20-1 to TRBJ2-7; 7 bases fit TRBD1. Losses at the gene ends were 6 bases for V and 1 base for J; bases not matched to a gene: 9. Germline assignment: CDR1 DFQATT and CDR2 SNEGSKA (reference sequence). This CDR3 contains 14 residues. The CDR3 region has the DNA TGCAGTGCCGTACAGGGGCTCAAGTCCTACGAGCAGTACTTC. Translation: CSAVQGLKSYEQYF.

This clonotype was counted ten times or more. The chain couples TRBV4-2 to TRBJ2-5; 7 bases align to TRBD1. This CDR3 is 15 amino acids long. Germline loops: CDR1 LGHNA, CDR2 YNFKEQ. The ends lost 0 bases at V and 4 bases at J; junction bases unmatched: 5. In nucleotides, the CDR3 is TGTGCCAGCAGCCAAGAGAAGGGGGCTGTAGAGACCCAGTACTTC. Translated: CASSQEKGAVETQYF.

The chain couples TRBV5-6 to TRBJ1-5; D call uncertain. The ends were cut back, 1 base at V and 3 bases at J, with 11 bases in the middle. This CDR3 comprises 15 residues. Germline values: CDR1 SGHDT, CDR2 YYEEEE. The CDR3 DNA reads as TGTGCCAGCAGCTTGTCGGCGCGGATCAATCAGCCCCAGCATTTT. This gives the protein CASSLSARINQPQHF.

The chain carries TRBV6-2 or TRBV6-3 and TRBJ2-3; no firm D call. The CDR3 contains 12 residues. Germline V gene lookup returns CDR1 MNHEY and CDR2 SVGEGT. Trimming took 5 bases from V and 3 from J, leaving 6 bases between them. Here the CDR3 DNA reads TGTGCCAGCAGTGCCGATACAGATACGCAGTATTTT. The encoded protein is CASSADTDTQYF.

In this sample, this clonotype turned up many times. This chain uses TRBV20-1 with TRBJ2-3; D ambiguous. Germline assignment: CDR1 DFQATT and CDR2 SNEGSKA (reference sequence). V was cut by 3 bases and J by 2 bases, with 9 bases left in between. CDR3 length: 13 residues. CDR3 residues: CSASEFYTDTQYF. The DNA of the CDR3 is TGCAGTGCTAGTGAATTCTACACAGATACGCAGTATTTT.

Remarks on this clonotype: One junction end does not reproduce the germline sequence, and a read error may be involved. CDR3 amino acids: CASNLGAVYEQYF. In DNA, the CDR3 is TGCGCCAGCAACTTGGGTGCGGTCTACGAGCAGTACTTC. The chain is built from TRBV5-1 and TRBJ2-7; D is unresolved. The germline V gene has CDR1 SGHRS and CDR2 YFSETQ. The CDR3 covers 13 residues.

This clonotype came up many times. The J gene is TRBJ2-5, the V gene TRBV7-9, with TRBD2 matching over 11 bases. CDR1 SEHNR and CDR2 FQNEAQ come from the germline V gene (reference sequence). Trimming at V came to 5 bases and at J to 7 bases, leaving 12 bases not matched to a gene. This CDR3 region has 16 residues. The DNA of the CDR3 is TGTGCCAGCAGCCATGGACTAGCGGGCCCCTCCTGGACCCAGTACTTC. This translates into CASSHGLAGPSWTQYF.

This clonotype was detected ten times or more. The chain recombines TRBV29-1 with TRBJ1-1; 11 bases are shared with TRBD1. Germline lookup yields CDR1 SQVTM and CDR2 ANQGSEA. The V segment lost 5 bases and the J segment 6 bases; nucleotides outside the gene matches: 5. There are 13 residues in the CDR3. The CDR3 nucleotides read TGCAGCGTTCCAGGACAGGGGGCCCCTGAAGCTTTCTTT. Its protein product is CSVPGQGAPEAFF.

This clonotype was detected ten times or more. The rearrangement joins TRBV4-3 to TRBJ2-2; the D is unclear. The germline CDR1 and CDR2 sequences are LGHNA and YSLEER. This CDR3 has 17 residues. Trimming left V 5 bases short and J 6 bases short, with 22 bases between. CDR3: CASSTDGPSIGAGELFF. Written as DNA, the CDR3 is TGCGCCAGCAGCACTGACGGCCCGAGCATAGGAGCCGGGGAGCTGTTTTTT.

This clonotype was recorded a few times. The V and J genes are TRBV28 and TRBJ1-6, with D possibly being TRBD1 (5 bases). The length of the CDR3 is 16 residues. Germline assignment: CDR1 MDHEN and CDR2 SYDVKM. The ends were cut back, 3 bases at V and 5 bases at J, with 14 bases in the middle. The CDR3 region is CASSFIRRDHNSPLHF. In nucleotides, the CDR3 is TGTGCCAGCAGTTTTATTCGAAGGGACCATAATTCACCCCTCCACTTT.

The rearrangement links TRBV4-3 to TRBJ2-1; D may be TRBD1 (5 bases). Germline V gene sequence: CDR1 LGHNA, CDR2 YSLEER. Trimming took off 0 bases at V and 7 bases at J, with 13 bases between the two ends. The CDR3 is 15 amino acids. The CDR3 reads CASSQDWAGLNEQFF. The CDR3 DNA sequence: TGCGCCAGCAGCCAAGATTGGGCAGGGTTGAATGAGCAGTTCTTC.

This clonotype was picked up many times. The rearrangement links TRBV15 to TRBJ2-3, with D perhaps TRBD1 (5 bases). Germline lookup yields CDR1 LNHNV and CDR2 YYDKDF (reference sequence). This CDR3 region has 15 residues. The ends were cut back, 1 base at V and 4 bases at J, with 12 bases in the middle. The CDR3 DNA follows: TGTGCCACCAGCAGAGGTATAGGGGCGCCAGATACGCAGTATTTT. It encodes CATSRGIGAPDTQYF. The complete variable domain, with remaining parts taken from reference TRBV15 and TRBJ2-3, reads DAMVIQNPRYQVTQFGKPVTLSCSQTLNHNVMYWYQQKSSQAPKLLFHYYDKDFNNEADTPDNFQSRRPNTSFCFLDIRSPGLGDTAMYLCATSRGIGAPDTQYFGPGTRLTVL.

This chain links TRBV15 with TRBJ2-7; a possible D gene is TRBD2 (5 bases). With 3 bases removed from V and 1 base from J, the gap between germline ends came to 13 bases. The CDR3 has 15 residues. Germline CDR1 is LNHNV and CDR2 is YYDKDF (reference sequence). Here the CDR3 reads CATSRGAGISYEQYF. CDR3 nucleotide sequence: TGTGCCACCAGCAGGGGCGCCGGGATTTCCTACGAGCAGTACTTC.

This clonotype was observed a handful of times. The chain carries TRBV12-3 or TRBV12-4 and TRBJ2-3, with D tentatively TRBD2 (6 bases). V lost 2 bases and J 5 bases, leaving 8 bases between the germline ends. The CDR3 extends over 13 amino acids. This CDR3 is CASSLSGVDTQYF. The CDR3 DNA reads TGTGCCAGCAGTTTATCGGGAGTAGATACGCAGTATTTT.

The chain employs TRBV28 and TRBJ2-1; D is possibly TRBD2 (5 bases). V gave up 3 bases and J gave up 13 bases, with 19 bases separating them. Germline V lookup: CDR1 MDHEN, CDR2 SYDVKM. CDR3 length: 14 residues. CDR3 coding DNA: TGTGCCAGCAGTTTTTCACTGAGGGCCTATCTTCAGTTCTTC. Residues: CASSFSLRAYLQFF.

This clonotype was seen only a few times. The genes are TRBV29-1 and TRBJ2-1; possibly TRBD2 for D (6 bases). CDR3 length: 14 residues. Germline assignment: CDR1 SQVTM and CDR2 ANQGSEA. V shed 0 bases and J shed 0 bases, with 6 bases lying between them. In DNA, the CDR3 is TGCAGCGTTGAAGACGGGAGCTCCTACAATGAGCAGTTCTTC. Translation gives CSVEDGSSYNEQFF.

This clonotype was picked up many times. The rearrangement uses TRBV4-3 and TRBJ2-1, with TRBD2 matching 11 bases. The junction had 9 bases not matched to a gene; V was cut back by 5 bases and J by 6 bases. The CDR3 totals 16 residues. Germline loops: CDR1 LGHNA, CDR2 YSLEER. The DNA of the CDR3 is TGCGCCAGCAGCGCCACACTAGCGGGAGTTTCCAATGAGCAGTTCTTC. This gives the protein CASSATLAGVSNEQFF.

The chain recombines TRBV2 with TRBJ1-4; D is unresolved. The CDR3 has 10 residues. The V gene lost 4 bases and the J gene lost 12 bases, with 6 bases spanning the gap. Germline assignment: CDR1 SNHLY and CDR2 FYNNEI. CDR3 coding DNA: TGTGCCAGCAGTGGAGTGGAACTGTTTTTT. This codes for CASSGVELFF.

This clonotype was observed many times. The chain carries TRBV12-3 or TRBV12-4 and TRBJ2-1; 7 nucleotides align to TRBD2. The length of the CDR3 is 16 residues. V lost 4 bases and J lost 6; bases outside the gene matches: 12. The CDR3 sequence is CASSSTPGLTFNEQFF. In nucleotides, the CDR3 is TGTGCCAGCAGTTCAACGCCGGGACTAACATTCAATGAGCAGTTCTTC.

This clonotype was picked up a small number of times. The CDR3 is CASSTGTHPPYF. The CDR3 DNA reads TGTGCCAGCAGCACGGGAACCCACCCCCCGTACTTC. The chain carries TRBV7-8 and TRBJ2-7; D might be TRBD2 (5 bases). The CDR3 is 12 residues long. The germline gives CDR1 SGHVS, CDR2 FQNEAQ. V lost 5 bases, J lost 12 bases, and 17 bases lay in between.

This clonotype was observed many times. The chain recombines TRBV7-8 with TRBJ2-7; D not certain. This CDR3 is built from 14 residues. V gave up 5 bases and J gave up 3 bases, with 14 bases separating them. The germline V gene has CDR1 SGHVS and CDR2 FQNEAQ. The CDR3 reads CASSTGPVDYEQYF. The CDR3 DNA is TGTGCCAGCAGCACGGGCCCCGTCGACTACGAGCAGTACTTC.

A few counts support this clonotype. The rearrangement joins TRBV19 to TRBJ1-5; D not certain. Trimming shortened V by 2 bases and J by 3 bases, and 14 bases separated the two germline ends. The germline V gene has CDR1 LNHDA and CDR2 SQIVND (reference sequence). The CDR3 covers 16 residues. The CDR3 coding sequence is TGTGCCAGTAGTATATCGGGTGTTGGGTACAATCAGCCCCAGCATTTT. Its protein product is CASSISGVGYNQPQHF.

The gene calls are TRBV20-1 and TRBJ2-7; TRBD1 agrees at 11 bases. The CDR3 covers 14 residues. Trimming removed 0 bases from V and 4 bases from J; junction bases left unmatched: 2. Germline V CDR1 and CDR2: DFQATT, SNEGSKA (reference sequence). CDR3 residues: CSARERDRGYEQYF. The CDR3 region has the DNA TGCAGTGCTAGAGAACGGGACAGGGGGTACGAGCAGTACTTC.

The rearrangement links TRBV7-2 to TRBJ1-1; D might be TRBD1 (6 bases). CDR1 and CDR2 from the germline V gene are SGHTA and FQGNSA. Between the trimmed V and J ends, which lost 0 bases and 0 bases, there was a span of 8 bases. The CDR3 is 15 amino acids. CDR3 protein: CASSLAGQLNTEAFF. The CDR3 DNA reads TGTGCCAGCAGCTTAGCCGGACAGCTGAACACTGAAGCTTTCTTT.

This clonotype was detected ten times or more. V usage is TRBV24-1 and J usage is TRBJ2-7; a weak D match, TRBD1 (6 bases). V lost 5 bases and J lost 9, with 19 bases in between. Germline CDR1 reads KGHDR; CDR2 reads SFDVKD. This CDR3 region has 14 residues. Here the CDR3 reads CATSAPPPGDRQYF. The CDR3 DNA follows: TGTGCCACCAGTGCCCCTCCCCCAGGGGATCGGCAGTACTTC.